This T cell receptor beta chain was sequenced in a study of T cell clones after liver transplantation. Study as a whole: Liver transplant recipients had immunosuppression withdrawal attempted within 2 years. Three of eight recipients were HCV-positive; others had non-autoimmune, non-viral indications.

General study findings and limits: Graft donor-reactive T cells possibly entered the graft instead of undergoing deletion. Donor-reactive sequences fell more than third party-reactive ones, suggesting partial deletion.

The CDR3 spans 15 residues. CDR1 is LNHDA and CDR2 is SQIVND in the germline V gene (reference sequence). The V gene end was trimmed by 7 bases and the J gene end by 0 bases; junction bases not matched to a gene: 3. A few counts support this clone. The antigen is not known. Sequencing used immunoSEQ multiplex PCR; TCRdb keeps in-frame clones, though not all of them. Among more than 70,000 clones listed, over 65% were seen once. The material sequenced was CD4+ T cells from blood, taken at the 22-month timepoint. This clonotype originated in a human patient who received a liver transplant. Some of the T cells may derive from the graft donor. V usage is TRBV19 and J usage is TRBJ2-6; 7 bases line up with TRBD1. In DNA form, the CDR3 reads TGTGCCAGTACGACAGGGAACTCTGGGGCCAACGTCCTGACTTTC. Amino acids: CASTTGNSGANVLTF.